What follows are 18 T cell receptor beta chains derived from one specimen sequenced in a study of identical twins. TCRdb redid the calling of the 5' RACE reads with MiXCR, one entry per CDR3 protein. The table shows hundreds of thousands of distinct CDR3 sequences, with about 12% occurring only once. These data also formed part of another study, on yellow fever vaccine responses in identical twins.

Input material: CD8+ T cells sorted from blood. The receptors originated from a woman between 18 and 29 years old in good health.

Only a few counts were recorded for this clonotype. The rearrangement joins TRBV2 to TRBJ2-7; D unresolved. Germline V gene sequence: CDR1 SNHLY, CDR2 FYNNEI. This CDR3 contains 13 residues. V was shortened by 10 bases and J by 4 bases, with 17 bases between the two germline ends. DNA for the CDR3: TGTGCCATGGTTGGGGTTATAAAGTACGAGCAGTACGTC. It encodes CAMVGVIKYEQYV.

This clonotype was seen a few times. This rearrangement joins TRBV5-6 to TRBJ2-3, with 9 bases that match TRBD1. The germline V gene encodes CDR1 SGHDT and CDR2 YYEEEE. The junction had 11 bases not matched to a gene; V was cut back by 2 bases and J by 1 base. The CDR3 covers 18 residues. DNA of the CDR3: TGTGCCAGCAGCTTTGGACCGGTACGGGACAGGGGCACAGATACGCAGTATTTT. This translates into CASSFGPVRDRGTDTQYF.

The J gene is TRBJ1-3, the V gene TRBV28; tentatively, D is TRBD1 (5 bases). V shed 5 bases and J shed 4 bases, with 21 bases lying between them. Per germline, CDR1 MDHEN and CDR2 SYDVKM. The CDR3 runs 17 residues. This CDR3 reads CASSPLPGSGSGNTIYF. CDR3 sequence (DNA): TGTGCCAGCAGTCCGTTACCGGGATCAGGGTCGGGAAACACCATATATTTT.

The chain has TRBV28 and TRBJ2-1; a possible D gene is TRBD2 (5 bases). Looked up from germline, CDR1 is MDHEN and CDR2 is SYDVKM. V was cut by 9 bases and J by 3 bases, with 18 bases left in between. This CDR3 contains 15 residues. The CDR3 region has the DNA TGTGCCAGTATGTCGCCGGGAAGGTACTACAATGAGCAGTTCTTC. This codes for CASMSPGRYYNEQFF.

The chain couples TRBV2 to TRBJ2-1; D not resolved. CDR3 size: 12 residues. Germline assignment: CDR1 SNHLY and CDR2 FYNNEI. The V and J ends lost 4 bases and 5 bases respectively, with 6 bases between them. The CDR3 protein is CASSAENNEQFF. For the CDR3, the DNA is TGTGCCAGCAGTGCTGAGAACAATGAGCAGTTCTTC. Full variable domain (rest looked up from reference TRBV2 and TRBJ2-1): EPEVTQTPSHQVTQMGQEVILRCVPISNHLYFYWYRQILGQKVEFLVSFYNNEISEKSEIFDDQFSVERPDGSNFTLKIRSTKLEDSAMYFCASSAENNEQFFGPGTRLTVL.

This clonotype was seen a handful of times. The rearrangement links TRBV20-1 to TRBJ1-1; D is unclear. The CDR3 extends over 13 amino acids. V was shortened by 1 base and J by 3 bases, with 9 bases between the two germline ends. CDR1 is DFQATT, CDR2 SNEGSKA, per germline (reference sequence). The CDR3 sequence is CSARVGRDTEAFF. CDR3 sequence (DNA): TGCAGTGCTAGAGTCGGGAGAGACACTGAAGCTTTCTTT.

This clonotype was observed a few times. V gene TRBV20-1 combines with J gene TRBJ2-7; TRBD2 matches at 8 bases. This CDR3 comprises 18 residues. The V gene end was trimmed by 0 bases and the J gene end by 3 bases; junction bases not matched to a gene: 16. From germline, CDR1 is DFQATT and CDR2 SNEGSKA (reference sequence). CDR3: CSARDYLGFPAGDYEQYV. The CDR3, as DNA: TGCAGTGCTAGAGATTATTTAGGGTTTCCAGCGGGGGACTACGAGCAGTACGTC.

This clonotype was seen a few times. The CDR3 nucleotides are TGTGCCAGCAGTTCCGGGACAGTCGGCTACACCTTC. Encoded protein: CASSSGTVGYTF. V is TRBV27 and J is TRBJ1-2; 7 nucleotides match TRBD1. CDR1 is MNHEY, CDR2 SMNVEV, per germline (reference sequence). The CDR3 sequence is 12 residues long. V gave up 4 bases and J gave up 8 bases; unmatched junction bases: 4.

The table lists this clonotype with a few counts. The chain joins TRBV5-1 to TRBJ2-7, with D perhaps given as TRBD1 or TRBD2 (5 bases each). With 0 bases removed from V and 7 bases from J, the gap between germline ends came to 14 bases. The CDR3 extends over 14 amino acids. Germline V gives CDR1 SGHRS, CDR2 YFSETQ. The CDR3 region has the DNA TGCGCCAGCAGCTTGGGTGGGGACCCCTGGGAGCAGTACGTC. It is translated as CASSLGGDPWEQYV.

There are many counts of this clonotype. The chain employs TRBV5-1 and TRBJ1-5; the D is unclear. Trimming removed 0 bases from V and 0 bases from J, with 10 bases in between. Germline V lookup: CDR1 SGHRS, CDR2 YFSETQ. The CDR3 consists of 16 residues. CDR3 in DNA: TGCGCCAGCAGCTTGGGCCCCGCAGATAGCAATCAGCCCCAGCATTTT. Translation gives CASSLGPADSNQPQHF.

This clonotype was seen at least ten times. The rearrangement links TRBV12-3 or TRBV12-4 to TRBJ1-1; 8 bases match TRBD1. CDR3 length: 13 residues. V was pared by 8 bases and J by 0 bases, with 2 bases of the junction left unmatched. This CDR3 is CASRDRMNTEAFF. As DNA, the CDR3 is TGTGCCAGCCGGGACAGGATGAACACTGAAGCTTTCTTT.

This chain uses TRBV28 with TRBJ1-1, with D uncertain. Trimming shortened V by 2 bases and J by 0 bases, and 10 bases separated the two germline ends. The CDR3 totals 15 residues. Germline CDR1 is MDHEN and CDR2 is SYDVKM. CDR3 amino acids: CASSLSREMNTEAFF. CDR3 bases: TGTGCCAGCAGTTTAAGCAGAGAGATGAACACTGAAGCTTTCTTT. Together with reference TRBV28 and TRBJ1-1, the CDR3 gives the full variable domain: DVKVTQSSRYLVKRTGEKVFLECVQDMDHENMFWYRQDPGLGLRLIYFSYDVKMKEKGDIPEGYSVSREKKERFSLILESASTNQTSMYLCASSLSREMNTEAFFGQGTRLTVV.

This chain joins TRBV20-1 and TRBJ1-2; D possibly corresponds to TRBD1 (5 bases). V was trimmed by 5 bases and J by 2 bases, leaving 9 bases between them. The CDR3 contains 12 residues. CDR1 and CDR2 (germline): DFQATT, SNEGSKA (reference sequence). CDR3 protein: CSAPDSNYGYTF. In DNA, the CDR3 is TGCAGTGCTCCCGACAGCAACTATGGCTACACCTTC.

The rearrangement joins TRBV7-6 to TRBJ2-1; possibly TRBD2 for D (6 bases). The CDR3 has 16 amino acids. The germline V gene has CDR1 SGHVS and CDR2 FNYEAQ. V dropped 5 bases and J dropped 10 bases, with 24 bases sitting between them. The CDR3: CASSLTSGPPIEEQFF. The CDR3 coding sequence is TGTGCCAGCAGCCTCACCAGCGGGCCCCCAATAGAGGAGCAGTTCTTC.

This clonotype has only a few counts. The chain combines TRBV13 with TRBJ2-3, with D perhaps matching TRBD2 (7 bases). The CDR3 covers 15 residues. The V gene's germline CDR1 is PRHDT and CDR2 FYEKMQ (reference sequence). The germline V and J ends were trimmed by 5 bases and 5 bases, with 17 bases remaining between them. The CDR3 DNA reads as TGTGCCAGCAGCCTTGGGGGGGGGCAAAGAGATACGCAGTATTTT. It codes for CASSLGGGQRDTQYF.

The CDR3 spells CASRGGGTSYEQYV. CDR3 DNA: TGTGCCAGCAGAGGTGGCGGAACCTCCTACGAGCAGTACGTC. J is TRBJ2-7 and V is TRBV28, with no clear D. This CDR3 has 14 residues. Trimming stripped 6 bases from V and 0 bases from J, with 12 bases between. Germline CDR1 MDHEN, CDR2 SYDVKM.

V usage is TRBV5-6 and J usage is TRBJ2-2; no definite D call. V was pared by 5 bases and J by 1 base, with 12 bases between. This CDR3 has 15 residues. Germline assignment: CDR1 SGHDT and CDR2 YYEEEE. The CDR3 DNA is TGTGCCAGCAGTCCGCGCACCTTGAACACCGGGGAGCTGTTTTTT. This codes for CASSPRTLNTGELFF.

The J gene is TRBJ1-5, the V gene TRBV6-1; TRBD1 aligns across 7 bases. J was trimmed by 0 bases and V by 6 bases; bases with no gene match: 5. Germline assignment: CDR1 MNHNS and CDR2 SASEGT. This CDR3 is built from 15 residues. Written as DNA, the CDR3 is TGTGCCAGCAGATCGACAGGGTCTAGCAATCAGCCCCAGCATTTT. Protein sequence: CASRSTGSSNQPQHF.